This record covers a single TCR beta chain. Many counts were recorded for this clonotype. Its antigen target is currently unknown. No clone much larger than this one lies a single base away; base qualities are absent. To prepare the library, multiplex PCR was applied. Sequencing was carried out with an Illumina HiSeq 4000. To build TCR beta libraries, CDR3 regions were amplified by Arm-PCR using iRepertoire HTBI primers. PCR products were gel purified before sequencing. The source study handled its data this way. Gene usage analysis of CDR3 amino acid clonotypes relied on the approximately 60 TRBV and about 15 TRBJ segments identified across samples. Filtered high-quality paired reads were merged into contigs using COPE and FqMerger. BLAST was used to align contigs to IMGT TRBV, TRBD and TRBJ reference genes, with CDR3 defined following IMGT. Any clonotype with a frequency above 0.1% was classified as a highly expanded clone. Repertoire diversity was measured by Shannon entropy, and V-J evenness by the Gini coefficient. Clonotypes shared by more than one individual were considered public. TCRdb reprocessed the public reads (quality trimming at Q25 with fastp, clone calling with MiXCR) and kept in-frame beta chains. Entries are consolidated by CDR3 protein sequence, retaining the most common genes and DNA. These V and J calls are TCRdb output, not the study's own analysis. The sample table contains around 240,000 distinct CDR3 sequences; only one count was recorded for 18% of them. Approximately 14% of the sample is held by the ten biggest clonotypes.

According to the study, the label for this sample's time point signals: newly diagnosed GD, antithyroid drugs for less than 3 months. For both TCR sequencing and RNA sequencing, RNA was extracted from PBMCs using TRIzol. The diagnosis of Graves' disease followed American Thyroid Association guidelines. Recruitment of patients was carried out at an endocrinology department in Xi'an, China. Each patient gave approximately 10 milliliters of peripheral blood, collected in an EDTA anticoagulant tube. PBMCs were isolated by Ficoll Paque Plus density gradient separation without further T cell sorting. An Agilent 2100 Bioanalyzer and agarose gel were used to assess RNA quality, and a NanoDrop 2000 was used to measure RNA concentration. After removal of 3 bases from V and 6 bases from J, the junction retains 4 bases not matched to a gene. The CDR3 spans 14 residues, from the cysteine through the phenylalanine. CDR3 DNA only is kept here, 42 bases in frame from base 1. CDR1 MGHRA and CDR2 YSYEKL were looked up in the germline V gene.

The data were taken from a study of regulatory T cells in long-lasting Graves disease (dated by TCRdb to the early 2020s). Regarding the research as a whole: Patients with newly diagnosed Graves' disease had been on antithyroid drugs for under 3 months. Peripheral blood TCR sequencing and RNA sequencing compared persistent Graves' disease patients with newly diagnosed Graves' disease patients. The study was registered as a clinical trial and conducted in China. A total of roughly 33 samples were covered by TCR sequencing, comprising approximately 13 persistent and about 20 newly diagnosed Graves' disease patients.

What the research found in general, with its limitations: Compared with newly diagnosed patients, patients with persistent Graves' disease had lower TCR Shannon entropy and fewer highly expanded clones, which suggests clonal expansion. Sequencing and analysis were restricted to the TCR beta chain. TRBV28, TRBJ1-2 and TRBJ2-5 were preferentially used in persistent disease, while TRBV20-1 and TRBJ2-1 were favored in newly diagnosed disease. Because the primary lesion, thyroid tissue, could not be accessed, the study looked at peripheral blood alone. The small sample size was acknowledged by the authors as a limitation that may reduce accuracy. Patients with persistent disease shared more public clonotypes (about 2,500) than newly diagnosed patients did (more than 900).

These data were likewise used in another study, on T cells in Graves' hyperthyroidism and ophthalmopathy. Drawing on the second study: A patient counted as having stable Graves' hyperthyroidism if no progression to ophthalmopathy occurred over 18 months of follow-up. Hyperthyroidism patients were aged 18 to 65 years and newly diagnosed, with disease duration of less than 2 months. The study excluded patients with uncontrolled infections, other autoimmune diseases, pregnancy or lactation. Diagnoses were established on the basis of clinical symptoms, serum thyroxine and TRAb, thyroid ultrasound, and orbital computed tomography. For the first round of RT-PCR on the TCR CDR3, the HTBI primer set was used together with the Qiagen OneStep RT-PCR kit. Blood samples also contained most of the expanded thyroid clonotypes (frequency above 0.001), which suggests that blood repertoires may reflect thyroid immune responses. A model built on a 13 V-J signature distinguished ophthalmopathy from stable hyperthyroidism, reaching 85% to 90% sensitivity and 81.08% specificity in cross-validation and 80%/75% in testing. In validation, progression to ophthalmopathy was predicted by the model with 70.59% sensitivity and 72% to 85% specificity, a median of approximately 6.5 months before onset. To identify TCR V-J signatures that set the groups apart, the researchers used a discovery cohort of about a hundred patients, made up of 43 with Graves' ophthalmopathy and some 55 with stable Graves' hyperthyroidism. Prospective prediction of ophthalmopathy was tested in an independent validation cohort of some 19 hyperthyroidism patients and 17 patients who later progressed to ophthalmopathy. The 95 to 100 discovery patients were randomly divided into training and test sets at a 7:3 ratio. Thyroid tissue and blood T-cell repertoires from several Graves' hyperthyroidism patients were also compared in the study. Once sampling was done, hyperthyroidism patients were given methimazole at a starting dose of 30 mg daily, whereas ophthalmopathy patients were given high-dose intravenous methylprednisolone. A second multiplex PCR round built the libraries, followed by size selection and purification. Sequencing of the libraries was done on an Illumina HiSeq2000 using paired-end 100 bp reads. SOAPnuke was used to process the raw data, throwing out any read that contained adapters or uncalled bases, had a mean Phred below 15, or lacked an exact constant-primer or identifier match. High-quality paired reads were merged using COPE v1.2.5, and each unique nucleotide sequence was defined as a clonotype. Clonotypes were aligned to IMGT TRBV, TRBD and TRBJ reference segments using MiTCR v1.1. Analysis was restricted to V-J combinations with a frequency above 0.0001, which covered roughly 99% of repertoires. The TCS score was defined as F50 (clonal expansion) divided by E x V (chaos), with BLOSUM62-based TCRdist calculated between CDR3 peptides within each V-J. Welch's t-statistics and random forest reduced roughly 500 V-J features to 13, which were used in a naive Bayes classifier (R e1071). No statistical method was used to set the sample size in advance, and investigators knew the group allocation. According to the paper, TCR Vbeta CDR3 sequencing was carried out on 135 peripheral blood samples, which came from approximately 41 ophthalmopathy, 75 to 80 hyperthyroidism and some 17 progressor patients.

The sequenced sample was peripheral blood mononuclear cells (PBMCs), obtained at new diagnosis, from a patient treated with antithyroid drugs. This sequence was found in a woman aged 25-40 years with Graves disease. Donor details come from another sample of the same person, matched by shared clones. The chain links TRBV4-1 with TRBJ1-5, with 8 middle bases fitting TRBD1. CDR3 reads: CASSHPTGVQPQHF. The bases read TGCGCCAGCAGCCACCCGACAGGGGTTCAGCCCCAGCATTTT.